A selection of T cell receptor beta chains follows, all from one sample in a study of blood T cell repertoires in COVID-19. Generated by immunoSEQ multiplex PCR, the TCRdb table keeps only in-frame clones and is missing some. The table includes some 200,000 clones, 87% detected once. Sequenced: peripheral blood. All receptors come from a young woman who had recovered from COVID-19. The CDR3 runs from the conserved cysteine through the conserved F or W. D genes are given only for firm matches. Clone size appears in some rows only: once, few, many, or a class for an expanded clone.

clone size | D gene | J gene | V gene | CDR3 DNA | CDR3 protein
- | - | TRBJ2-1 | TRBV11-1 | TGTGCCAGCAGCTTAGTATGGCAGGGGTCGTACAATGAGCAGTTCTTC | CASSLVWQGSYNEQFF
- | TRBD2 | TRBJ2-7 | TRBV10-2 | TGCGCCAGCAGTGATTGGGTGGCTAGCGGGAGGTACGAGCAGTACTTC | CASSDWVASGRYEQYF
- | - | TRBJ2-5 | TRBV9 | TGTGCCAGCAGCGCCAACAGGATTGGGGGGGAGACCCAGTACTTC | CASSANRIGGETQYF
- | TRBD2 | TRBJ2-1 | TRBV7-8 | TGTGCCAGCAGCCCGGACTACGGGGGGATGGATGAGCAGTTCTTC | CASSPDYGGMDEQFF
- | TRBD2 | TRBJ2-1 | TRBV29-1 | TGCAGCGTTGAACTTGGAGGGCCGCGGTTGGCGGGGGGTTACAATGAGCAGTTCTTC | CSVELGGPRLAGGYNEQFF
- | - | TRBJ2-2 | TRBV5-1 | TGCGCCAGCAGCTTGAGAGTCGCCGGGGAGCTGTTTTTT | CASSLRVAGELFF
- | TRBD1 | TRBJ1-2 | TRBV2 | TGTGCCAGCACCGGGGGACAGGGAAGGGGCGGGAATTATGGCTACACCTTC | CASTGGQGRGGNYGYTF
- | - | TRBJ1-6 | TRBV6-6 | TGTGCCAGCAGGGCTGAGCGGGACGGCACTTCACCCCTCCACTTT | CASRAERDGTSPLHF
- | - | TRBJ1-2 | TRBV9 | TGTGCCAGCAGCGTAGCTACAGCCAACTATGGCTACACCTTC | CASSVATANYGYTF
- | - | TRBJ2-2 | TRBV19 | TGTGCCAGTAGTATCATGGTAGTTTCTGGGGAGCTGTTTTTT | CASSIMVVSGELFF
- | TRBD1 | TRBJ1-1 | TRBV10-3 | TGTGCCATCAGTGGAATGACAGGGTCGAACACTGAAGCTTTCTTT | CAISGMTGSNTEAFF
- | - | TRBJ2-1 | TRBV7-9 | TGTGCCAGCAGCTATCTTGACGGAGCCTACAATGAGCAGTTCTTC | CASSYLDGAYNEQFF
- | TRBD2 | TRBJ2-1 | TRBV7-3 | TGTGCCAGCAGCCCCCGGGGCGGGAGTGGGTTCTTC | CASSPRGGSGFF
- | - | TRBJ1-2 | TRBV10-3 | TGTGCCATCAGTGACCCCCGAGCAGGGCGATTTAACTATGGCTACACCTTC | CAISDPRAGRFNYGYTF
- | TRBD2 | TRBJ2-3 | TRBV25-1 | TGTGCCAGCAGTGCATCGCGACTAGCGGGTGATACGCAGTATTTT | CASSASRLAGDTQYF
- | - | TRBJ1-5 | TRBV7-8 | TGTGCCAGCAGCTTAGCCCTTTCTTGGCCCCAGCATTTT | CASSLALSWPQHF
- | - | TRBJ2-7 | TRBV13 | TGTGCCAGCAGCCCGACCTCGGGGTACGAGCAGTACTTC | CASSPTSGYEQYF
- | - | TRBJ2-5 | TRBV5-4 | TGTGCCAGCAGCTGGTGGCGGGACCAAGAGACCCAGTACTTC | CASSWWRDQETQYF
- | TRBD2 | TRBJ2-4 | TRBV5-1 | TGCGCCAGCAGCCCAACCAGGACTAGCGGAAAGGACGCCAAAAACATTCAGTACTTC | CASSPTRTSGKDAKNIQYF
- | TRBD1 | TRBJ1-2 | TRBV10-3 | TGTGCCATCAGTGACCCCTCTAAACAGGGGGCCCTCTATGGCTACACCTTC | CAISDPSKQGALYGYTF
- | - | TRBJ1-5 | TRBV18 | TGTGCCAGCTCACCGGAAGGGGGGAGGGATCAGCCCCAGCATTTT | CASSPEGGRDQPQHF
- | TRBD1 | TRBJ2-7 | TRBV7-3 | TGTGCCAGCAGCCGGGACAGGAACTACGAGCAGTACTTC | CASSRDRNYEQYF
- | TRBD1 | TRBJ1-4 | TRBV27 | TGTGCCAGCAGTTTACAGGGGGCTAATGAAAAACTGTTTTTT | CASSLQGANEKLFF
- | - | TRBJ2-3 | TRBV11-1 | TGTGCCAGCAGCCCTGTCGGCGGAATAGATACGCAGTATTTT | CASSPVGGIDTQYF
- | TRBD2 | TRBJ2-1 | TRBV11-1 | TGTGCCAGCAGCTTTAGCGGGAGGGCGTACAATGAGCAGTTCTTC | CASSFSGRAYNEQFF
- | TRBD1 | TRBJ2-7 | TRBV5-4 | TGTGCCAGCAGCCGACAGGGTAGGCACGAGCAGTACTTC | CASSRQGRHEQYF
- | - | TRBJ2-7 | TRBV25-1 | TGTGCCAGCAGTGAAGTCCTAGAGGGCCGCTACGAGCAGTACTTC | CASSEVLEGRYEQYF
- | - | TRBJ2-2 | TRBV11-1 | TGTGCCAGCAGCTTAAACAGGGCGAACACCGGGGAGCTGTTTTTT | CASSLNRANTGELFF
- | - | TRBJ1-1 | TRBV27 | TGTGCCAGCAGTTTAGGGCCGACGAACACTGAAGCTTTCTTT | CASSLGPTNTEAFF
- | - | TRBJ2-6 | TRBV27 | TGTGCCAGCAGTTTAATCGCTGGGGCCAACGTCCTGACTTTC | CASSLIAGANVLTF
- | TRBD2 | TRBJ2-1 | TRBV6-5 | TGTGCCAGCAGTCCACTAGCGGGAGGTCGGAATGAGCAGTTCTTC | CASSPLAGGRNEQFF
- | TRBD1 | TRBJ1-2 | TRBV28 | TGTGCCAGCAGTCCCAAGGGGGCGATTTATGGCTACACCTTC | CASSPKGAIYGYTF
- | - | TRBJ2-1 | TRBV6-5 | TGTGCCAGCAGGTTTTTCCAGAACAATGAGCAGTTCTTC | CASRFFQNNEQFF
- | TRBD1 | TRBJ1-1 | TRBV27 | TGTGCCAGCAGTCTGTACAGGGGGGAGGAAGCTTTCTTT | CASSLYRGEEAFF
once | TRBD2 | TRBJ2-3 | TRBV19 | TGTGCCAGTAACGAGCGGGAAATGACAGATACGCAGTATTTT | CASNEREMTDTQYF
few | TRBD1 | TRBJ1-4 | TRBV5-4 | TGTGCCAGCAGCTTGGCGGGACAGGAGGTCGGAAAACTGTTTTTT | CASSLAGQEVGKLFF
- | TRBD2 | TRBJ2-2 | TRBV10-3 | TGTGCCATCAGTGAGTTAGCGGGAGGGGGCACCGGGGAGCTGTTTTTT | CAISELAGGGTGELFF